Shown below are 28 T cell receptor beta chains from a single sample sequenced in a study of Graves' ophthalmopathy and Graves' hyperthyroidism. The TCR beta CDR3 regions underwent amplification from RNA transcripts. HTBI-primed RT-PCR formed the first round, and a multiplex PCR formed the second. TCRdb reprocessed the multiplex PCR reads with MiXCR, giving one entry per CDR3 protein. Of 400,000 or so distinct CDR3 sequences in the sample, approximately 18% are singletons; the top ten hold 2.4%. Input material: peripheral blood. These receptors originate from an adult woman with stable Graves' hyperthyroidism.

This chain links TRBV11-1 with TRBJ2-7, with 15 bases aligning to TRBD2. Germline values: CDR1 SGHAT, CDR2 FQDESV (reference sequence). CDR3 length: 17 amino acids. V dropped 6 bases and J dropped 3; count of bases not matched to a gene: 9. The DNA for the CDR3 is TGTGCCAGCAGTTCCCCGGGACTAGCGGGAGGTTACTACGAGCAGTACTTC. It specifies CASSSPGLAGGYYEQYF. Full variable domain (outside the CDR3, taken from reference TRBV11-1 and TRBJ2-7): EAEVAQSPRYKITEKSQAVAFWCDPISGHATLYWYRQILGQGPELLVQFQDESVVDDSQLPKDRFSAERLKGVDSTLKIQPAELGDSAMYLCASSSPGLAGGYYEQYFGPGTRLTVT.

This clonotype occurred many times. The chain joins TRBV6-5 to TRBJ2-7; D is ambiguous. V was trimmed by 5 bases and J by 5 bases, leaving 7 bases between them. CDR3 length: 11 residues. Germline V CDR1 and CDR2: MNHEY, SVGAGI. CDR3 protein: CASSSPDEQYF. The CDR3, as DNA: TGTGCCAGCAGTAGCCCCGACGAGCAGTACTTC.

This clonotype was observed many times. This chain uses TRBV15 with TRBJ1-5, with D hard to call. V was cut by 0 bases and J by 5 bases, with 5 bases left in between. Germline V gene sequence: CDR1 LNHNV, CDR2 YYDKDF (reference sequence). CDR3 length: 13 amino acids. Here the CDR3 reads CATSREEDQPQHF. CDR3 nucleotide sequence: TGTGCCACCAGCAGAGAGGAGGATCAGCCCCAGCATTTT.

This clonotype occurred many times. The V call is TRBV29-1, the J call TRBJ2-5, with D perhaps being TRBD1 or TRBD2 (6 bases each). CDR1 and CDR2 from the germline V gene are SQVTM and ANQGSEA. CDR3 length: 12 amino acids. V dropped 2 bases and J dropped 5 bases, with 9 bases sitting between them. CDR3 bases: TGCAGCGTTGAAAGGGGGGATGAGACCCAGTACTTC. It encodes CSVERGDETQYF.

In its sample, this clonotype was seen many times. V and J are TRBV6-5 and TRBJ2-5, with 12 bases aligning to TRBD1. CDR1 and CDR2 (germline): MNHEY, SVGAGI. Trimming cost V 2 bases and J 7 bases; bases outside gene matches: 8. This CDR3 spans 16 amino acids. The CDR3 nucleotides are TGTGCCAGCAGTTACCATGGGACAGGGGGCGCCGGGACCCAGTACTTC. Translating it yields CASSYHGTGGAGTQYF.

This clonotype was recorded at least ten times. This chain uses TRBV19 with TRBJ2-6, with 9 nucleotides matching TRBD1. This CDR3 comprises 17 residues. Germline lookup yields CDR1 LNHDA and CDR2 SQIVND (reference sequence). With V trimmed by 8 bases and J by 3 bases, 11 bases remained unmatched. The CDR3 is CASSTGTGSGGANVLTF. The CDR3, as DNA: TGTGCCAGTTCCACAGGGACAGGGTCTGGTGGGGCCAACGTCCTGACTTTC.

This clonotype was counted many times. J is TRBJ2-5 and V is TRBV2, with D unclear. The CDR3 extends over 13 amino acids. Between the trimmed V and J ends, which lost 2 bases and 1 base, there was a span of 5 bases. In germline, CDR1 is SNHLY, CDR2 FYNNEI. The CDR3 protein is CASSESGQETQYF. CDR3 sequence (DNA): TGTGCCAGCAGTGAATCTGGCCAAGAGACCCAGTACTTC.

This chain joins TRBV9 and TRBJ2-7; either TRBD1 or TRBD2 may supply D (5 bases each). CDR1 is SGDLS, CDR2 YYNGEE, per germline. The CDR3 loop spans 14 amino acids. Trimming shortened V by 6 bases and J by 5 bases, and 18 bases separated the two germline ends. The CDR3 loop reads CASTPSLRDHEQYF. The CDR3 DNA is TGTGCCAGCACCCCTTCTCTCAGGGACCACGAGCAGTACTTC.

This clonotype was picked up many times. J is TRBJ1-2 and V is TRBV18, with D uncertain. Germline assignment: CDR1 KGHSH and CDR2 LQKENI. The CDR3 covers 15 residues. V lost 3 bases, J lost 3 bases, and 14 bases lay in between. The DNA of the CDR3 is TGTGCCAGCTCACCCTCGAGAACGGGAGACTATGGCTACACCTTC. It specifies CASSPSRTGDYGYTF.

In its sample, this clonotype was seen many times. The DNA of the CDR3 is TGTGCCAGCAGCTTAGCGCTGGGGGGCACTGAAGCTTTCTTT. Protein sequence: CASSLALGGTEAFF. The chain recombines TRBV7-2 with TRBJ1-1, with D perhaps matching TRBD1 (5 bases). V lost 0 bases and J lost 4, with 9 bases in between. This CDR3 has 14 residues. CDR1 and CDR2 from the germline V gene are SGHTA and FQGNSA.

This clonotype was seen ten or more times. The rearrangement joins TRBV6-5 to TRBJ1-1, with D perhaps matching TRBD1 (5 bases). V was trimmed by 6 bases and J by 4 bases, leaving 15 bases between them. Germline V gives CDR1 MNHEY, CDR2 SVGAGI. CDR3 length: 14 residues. CDR3 amino acids: CASRPRGEGTEAFF. CDR3 DNA: TGTGCCAGCAGACCCCGGGGGGAAGGCACTGAAGCTTTCTTT.

As regards this clonotype: Germline is not matched at one junction end, which may reflect a read error. The chain has TRBV12-3 or TRBV12-4 and TRBJ2-7; D unresolved. The CDR3 contains 14 residues. The DNA of the CDR3 is TGTGCCAGCAGTTTAGGGAGTAGCTCCTACGTGCAGTACTTC. Its protein product is CASSLGSSSYVQYF.

This clonotype was observed many times. V gene TRBV10-1 combines with J gene TRBJ2-5; D may be TRBD1 (6 bases). The germline V gene has CDR1 WNHNN and CDR2 SYGVQD (reference sequence). The germline V and J ends were trimmed by 8 bases and 2 bases, with 18 bases remaining between them. This CDR3 region has 15 residues. The CDR3 DNA reads TGCGCCAGCTGGATCAGGGGTCTCCGGCAAGAGACCCAGTACTTC. Protein: CASWIRGLRQETQYF.

This clonotype was seen many times. At one boundary the junction diverges from the germline segment, which might be a read error. The chain combines TRBV6-2 or TRBV6-3 with TRBJ1-1, with TRBD1 matching 8 bases. This CDR3 is built from 18 residues. CDR1 MNHEY and CDR2 SVGEGT come from the germline V gene. This chain's CDR3 is CASSHRPGTGNLNTEASF. Written as DNA, the CDR3 is TGTGCCAGCAGCCACAGACCCGGGACAGGCAATTTGAACACTGAAGCTTCCTTT.

This clonotype was recorded at least ten times. V usage is TRBV12-3 or TRBV12-4 and J usage is TRBJ2-7; D remains unclear. This CDR3 region has 15 residues. V was clipped by 6 bases and J by 7 bases, with 22 bases between them. This CDR3 is CASSPGASGLWEQYF. For the CDR3, the DNA is TGTGCCAGCAGCCCCGGCGCGTCTGGCCTCTGGGAGCAGTACTTC.

In its sample, this clonotype was seen a few times. This rearrangement joins TRBV5-4 to TRBJ2-1, with D unresolved. Trimming removed 1 base from V and 2 bases from J, with 10 bases in between. The CDR3 spans 15 residues. From germline, CDR1 is SGHNT and CDR2 YYREEE (reference sequence). The CDR3 DNA follows: TGTGCCAGCAGCTTGTCGTACGGAACCTACAATGAGCAGTTCTTC. This codes for CASSLSYGTYNEQFF.

This chain joins TRBV19 and TRBJ1-2; D perhaps matches TRBD1 (5 bases). Germline CDR1 is LNHDA and CDR2 is SQIVND (reference sequence). CDR3 length equals 16 residues. The V end was cut by 5 bases, the J end by 1 base, with 17 bases between. This CDR3 reads CASSPRGGRHNYGYTF. The CDR3 DNA is TGTGCCAGTAGTCCCCGTGGGGGAAGACATAACTATGGCTACACCTTC.

This clonotype occurred many times. The chain recombines TRBV4-1 with TRBJ1-1; D gene uncertain. V was cut by 2 bases and J by 0 bases, with 7 bases left in between. CDR3 size: 14 residues. The V gene's germline CDR1 is MGHRA and CDR2 YSYEKL. In DNA form, the CDR3 reads TGCGCCAGCAGCCAACCGACACTGAACACTGAAGCTTTCTTT. Translated: CASSQPTLNTEAFF.

This clonotype was recorded many times. The J gene is TRBJ2-7, the V gene TRBV5-4; D is possibly TRBD1 (6 bases). The length of the CDR3 is 14 residues. The V gene's germline CDR1 is SGHNT and CDR2 YYREEE (reference sequence). With 5 bases removed from V and 7 bases from J, the gap between germline ends came to 19 bases. The CDR3 nucleotides read TGTGCCAGCAGGCCTTGGGACACAACGGGGGAGCAGTACTTC. Translating it yields CASRPWDTTGEQYF.

This clonotype was counted ten times or more. V is TRBV28 and J is TRBJ2-7; either TRBD1 or TRBD2 may fit D (5 bases each). The CDR3 has 15 residues. Trimming stripped 3 bases from V and 3 bases from J, with 15 bases between. Germline CDR1 reads MDHEN; CDR2 reads SYDVKM. The CDR3 DNA reads TGTGCCAGCAGTTTCTTGAGGGGTGTCTACTACGAGCAGTACTTC. Protein product: CASSFLRGVYYEQYF.

The chain carries TRBV18 and TRBJ1-5; D gene uncertain. The V gene's germline CDR1 is KGHSH and CDR2 LQKENI. Trimming stripped 3 bases from V and 0 bases from J, with 9 bases between. The CDR3 length is 15 residues. DNA of the CDR3: TGTGCCAGCTCACCCAACGGAGGTAGCAATCAGCCCCAGCATTTT. It specifies CASSPNGGSNQPQHF. The full variable domain, in which reference TRBV18 and TRBJ1-5 provide the parts outside the CDR3, is NAGVMQNPRHLVRRRGQEARLRCSPMKGHSHVYWYRQLPEEGLKFMVYLQKENIIDESGMPKERFSAEFPKEGPSILRIQQVVRGDSAAYFCASSPNGGSNQPQHFGDGTRLSIL.

As to this clonotype: A junction boundary mismatches the germline segment, possibly from a read error. The chain is built from TRBV12-3 or TRBV12-4 and TRBJ1-3; D is unresolved. The CDR3 covers 14 residues. CDR3: CASSLALSGNTIYF. Written as DNA, the CDR3 is TGTGCCAGCAGTTTAGCTTTATCTGGAAACACTATATATTTT.

At least ten counts were recorded for this clonotype. The chain joins TRBV10-3 to TRBJ2-4; 8 bases fit TRBD2. CDR1 and CDR2 from the germline V gene are ENHRY and SYGVKD. The CDR3 spans 15 residues. Trimming cost V 3 bases and J 4 bases; bases outside gene matches: 5. The CDR3 DNA reads as TGTGCCATCAGTGATTCGGTAGCGGGGAAAAACATTCAGTACTTC. Residues: CAISDSVAGKNIQYF.

This clonotype was seen repeatedly, ten times or more. The chain links TRBV25-1 to TRBJ2-2, with 7 bases lining up with TRBD2. With V trimmed by 4 bases and J by 4 bases, 9 bases remained unmatched. This CDR3 spans 16 amino acids. Germline CDR1 and CDR2: MGHDK and SYGVNS. DNA of the CDR3: TGTGCCAGCAGTGCATGGGGGGGAGGGCCCACCGGGGAGCTGTTTTTT. It translates to CASSAWGGGPTGELFF.

About this clonotype: Sequence at one end of the junction differs from germline and may be a read error. This sequence joins TRBV6-1 and TRBJ1-1; 8 nucleotides line up with TRBD1. This CDR3 contains 14 residues. Germline values: CDR1 MNHNS, CDR2 SASEGT. For the CDR3, the DNA is TGTGCCAGCAGTACAGGACAGGGCGACACTGAAGCTTCCTTT. Amino acid sequence: CASSTGQGDTEASF.

The sample holds many counts of this clonotype. V usage is TRBV10-3 and J usage is TRBJ1-6, with D perhaps matching TRBD1 (6 bases). V was shortened by 10 bases and J by 9 bases, with 16 bases between the two germline ends. The CDR3 spans 13 residues. Germline lookup yields CDR1 ENHRY and CDR2 SYGVKD. CDR3 nucleotides: TGTGCCACCCATCCACAGGGATCTTCACCCCTCCACTTT. This gives the protein CATHPQGSSPLHF.

This clonotype was detected ten times or more. The chain links TRBV9 to TRBJ2-5, with a tentative D call TRBD2 (6 bases). The CDR3 is 14 residues long. The ends were cut back, 4 bases at V and 1 base at J, with 11 bases in the middle. The germline gives CDR1 SGDLS, CDR2 YYNGEE. CDR3 residues: CASSTTSSQETQYF. CDR3 DNA: TGTGCCAGCAGCACCACTAGCAGCCAAGAGACCCAGTACTTC.

The table lists this clonotype with a few counts. The chain is built from TRBV6-2 or TRBV6-3 and TRBJ2-7; no firm D call. CDR1 is MNHEY and CDR2 is SVGEGT in the germline V gene. Trimming pared 2 bases from V and 0 bases from J, leaving 8 bases between. The CDR3 loop spans 14 amino acids. Here the CDR3 DNA reads TGTGCCAGCAGTTACGCAAAACTCTCCTACGAGCAGTACTTC. It is translated as CASSYAKLSYEQYF.